This T cell receptor beta chain came from a study of blood T cells in healthy people across ages. This clonotype occurred a few times. The V end lost 7 bases, the J end lost 0 bases, and 14 bases lay between the germline ends. This CDR3 has 15 amino acids. The authors ran a second PCR of about 7 to 11 cycles using a sample-barcoded 5' primer and a J-beta primer mix. TCRdb redid the calling of the 5' RACE reads with MiXCR, one entry per CDR3 protein. This table holds roughly 800,000 distinct CDR3 sequences, about 34% found once. The receptor was isolated from a man aged 18 to 30 in good health. Sequenced material: blood. The V gene is TRBV12-3 or TRBV12-4, the J gene TRBJ2-3, with D maybe TRBD1 (7 bases). CDR3 coding DNA: TGTGCCAGCAATTTCAGGGGGACTAGCACAGATACGCAGTATTTT. As protein: CASNFRGTSTDTQYF.